What follows are 30 T cell receptor beta chains derived from one specimen sequenced in a study of shared clonotypes between healthy human individuals (dated by TCRdb to the early 2020s). The library was prepared using the immunoSEQ multiplex PCR assay. Sourced from immuneACCESS, this table was stored by TCRdb with only in-frame sequences that have V and J called. A share of the clones is absent; for the studies checked, an unresolved V gene accounts for under half, and the remainder has no known explanation. This sample has roughly 2.2 million clones in its table, and just over 90% of those were observed once. 0.35% to 0.5% of the sample comes from the top ten. Sequencing was done on a sample of naive CD4+ T cells from PBMCs. This specimen's cell subset or site label, interpreted: CD45RA+ positively selected. Receptors were obtained from a man aged 18 to 30 in good health. Some clones in this sample may be carry-over from other donors' samples.

Comments on this clone: This specimen includes other DNA sequences encoding the same CDR3. V gene TRBV9 combines with J gene TRBJ2-7; no firm D call. The CDR3 has 13 amino acids. CDR1 is SGDLS and CDR2 is YYNGEE in the germline V gene. Trimming removed 4 bases at V and 0 bases at J, with 8 bases between. The CDR3 spells CASSKGSSYEQYF. The DNA of the CDR3 is TGTGCCAGCAGCAAGGGAAGCTCCTACGAGCAGTACTTC.

The chain carries TRBV19 and TRBJ1-2; 8 bases are shared with TRBD1. The CDR3 has 14 amino acids. Germline-derived CDR1 and CDR2 are LNHDA and SQIVND (reference sequence). V lost 9 bases, J lost 13 bases, and 19 bases stayed unmatched. The CDR3 spells CASCIRGRGPVGTF. The CDR3 nucleotides are TGTGCCAGCTGCATCCGCGGCAGGGGGCCTGTGGGCACCTTC. Looking up the rest from reference TRBV19 and TRBJ1-2 gives the full variable domain: DGGITQSPKYLFRKEGQNVTLSCEQNLNHDAMYWYRQDPGQGLRLIYYSQIVNDFQKGDIAEGYSVSREKKESFPLTVTSAQKNPTAFYLCASCIRGRGPVGTFGSGTRLTVV.

The V and J genes are TRBV6-1 and TRBJ1-2; perhaps TRBD1 as D (5 bases). Trimming took off 2 bases at V and 8 bases at J, with 12 bases between the two ends. CDR3 size: 13 residues. The V gene's germline CDR1 is MNHNS and CDR2 SASEGT. The CDR3 region has the DNA TGTGCCAGCAGTGAATTTGCAGGGAGGGGCTACACCTTC. As protein: CASSEFAGRGYTF.

CDR3 residues: CASSLPHTGITDTQYF. In DNA, the CDR3 is TGCGCCAGCAGCTTACCGCACACCGGTATCACAGATACGCAGTATTTT. The chain is built from TRBV5-1 and TRBJ2-3; no clear D gene. Trimming took off 2 bases at V and 2 bases at J, with 15 bases between the two ends. Per germline, CDR1 SGHRS and CDR2 YFSETQ. The CDR3 consists of 16 residues.

This chain connects TRBV21-1 to TRBJ1-4; the D call of TRBD1 is as the table states it, not checked on the DNA. TRBV21-1 corresponds to a pseudogene. The CDR3 has 16 residues. CDR3 sequence: CASSKRKQGADEKLFF. The CDR3 nucleotides read TGTGCCAGCAGCAAAAGAAAACAGGGGGCCGATGAAAAACTGTTTTTT.

The V gene is TRBV5-6, the J gene TRBJ2-7; 16 nucleotides line up with TRBD2. This CDR3 is built from 19 residues. V shed 4 bases, J shed 4 bases, and the junction held 14 bases outside the gene matches. The V gene's germline CDR1 is SGHDT and CDR2 YYEEEE. CDR3 amino acids: CASSQYSGTSGRARYEQYF. CDR3 bases: TGTGCCAGCAGCCAATACTCCGGGACTAGCGGGAGGGCTAGGTACGAGCAGTACTTC.

The gene calls are TRBV7-2 and TRBJ2-7; D call uncertain. The CDR3 has 16 amino acids. The V end lost 4 bases, the J end lost 0 bases, and 16 bases lay between the germline ends. CDR1 is SGHTA, CDR2 FQGNSA, per germline. CDR3 DNA: TGTGCCAGCAGCTCCGGGCCAAATCACAACTCCTACGAGCAGTACTTC. The encoded protein is CASSSGPNHNSYEQYF.

The chain is built from TRBV10-3 and TRBJ2-3, with 7 bases that match TRBD2. After removal of 4 bases from V and 0 bases from J, the junction contained 10 bases not matched to a gene. The germline CDR1 and CDR2 sequences are ENHRY and SYGVKD. There are 17 residues in the CDR3. CDR3 loop: CAISGGAGRSSTDTQYF. The CDR3, as DNA: TGTGCCATCAGTGGTGGAGCGGGACGCTCTAGCACAGATACGCAGTATTTT.

This chain connects TRBV28 to TRBJ2-7; 9 bases are shared with TRBD1. CDR1 MDHEN and CDR2 SYDVKM come from the germline V gene. This CDR3 spans 16 amino acids. V lost 4 bases, J lost 1 base, and 8 bases stayed unmatched. The CDR3 loop is CASSYTGTGFSYEQYF. DNA of the CDR3: TGTGCCAGCAGTTACACCGGGACAGGGTTTTCCTACGAGCAGTACTTC.

This chain links TRBV28 with TRBJ1-1, with D maybe TRBD1 (6 bases). The germline CDR1 and CDR2 sequences are MDHEN and SYDVKM. The CDR3 length is 14 residues. Between the trimmed V and J ends, which lost 2 bases and 6 bases, there was a span of 13 bases. CDR3 bases: TGTGCCAGCAGTTTAAATAGGGGGGCCGCTGAAGCTTTCTTT. Translating it yields CASSLNRGAAEAFF.

The chain has TRBV7-9 and TRBJ1-2; D is uncertain. V was trimmed by 5 bases and J by 4 bases, leaving 17 bases between them. Germline CDR1 is SEHNR and CDR2 is FQNEAQ (reference sequence). The CDR3 is made up of 15 amino acids. CDR3 in amino acids: CASSLSGRLGYGYTF. CDR3 coding DNA: TGTGCCAGCAGCCTAAGTGGCAGGCTGGGCTATGGCTACACCTTC.

The chain has TRBV19 and TRBJ2-3; the D gene is possibly TRBD2 (6 bases). V lost 1 base and J 3 bases, leaving 8 bases between the germline ends. The CDR3 covers 14 residues. CDR1 is LNHDA, CDR2 SQIVND, per germline (reference sequence). The CDR3 DNA sequence: TGTGCCAGTAGTATAGGCGGGGTGACAGATACGCAGTATTTT. Its translation is CASSIGGVTDTQYF.

The chain joins TRBV29-1 to TRBJ1-1; no clear D. CDR1 and CDR2 (germline): SQVTM, ANQGSEA. The CDR3 loop spans 12 amino acids. Trimming left V 4 bases short and J 5 bases short, with 11 bases between. The CDR3 DNA reads as TGCAGCGTTGCAGGCCTGGGGACTGAAGCTTTCTTT. Protein: CSVAGLGTEAFF.

This clone has just one count. As DNA, the CDR3 is TGTGCCAGCAGCCAAGCTGCGGGAGGCCTCCAATCCACAGATACGCAGTATTTT. Protein product: CASSQAAGGLQSTDTQYF. The J gene is TRBJ2-3, the V gene TRBV4-2; TRBD2 agrees at 8 bases. The ends lost 1 base at V and 2 bases at J; junction bases unmatched: 11. CDR3 length equals 18 residues. Germline CDR1 reads LGHNA; CDR2 reads YNFKEQ.

Here the CDR3 reads CATERLAREQYF. The CDR3, as DNA: TGTGCCACCGAAAGACTAGCGCGAGAGCAGTACTTC. V gene TRBV7-9 combines with J gene TRBJ2-7, with 8 bases lining up with TRBD2. This CDR3 comprises 12 residues. In germline, CDR1 is SEHNR, CDR2 FQNEAQ (reference sequence). V lost 10 bases to trimming and J lost 7 bases; unmatched junction nucleotides: 9.

On this clone: Other DNA sequences in this specimen translate into the identical CDR3. This chain links TRBV5-1 with TRBJ2-3, with 7 bases aligning to TRBD2. The junction had 8 bases not matched to a gene; V was cut back by 1 base and J by 6 bases. The CDR3 is made up of 15 amino acids. The germline CDR1 and CDR2 sequences are SGHRS and YFSETQ. The CDR3 bases are TGCGCCAGCAGCTTGACGGGGGAGGGGACGGATACGCAGTATTTT. Its translation is CASSLTGEGTDTQYF.

The chain carries TRBV5-1 and TRBJ1-4; no clear D. The length of the CDR3 is 14 residues. CDR1 and CDR2 (germline): SGHRS, YFSETQ. The germline V and J ends were trimmed by 0 bases and 8 bases, with 11 bases remaining between them. The CDR3 here is CASSLGLGKEKLFF. Here the CDR3 DNA reads TGCGCCAGCAGCTTGGGTTTAGGAAAGGAAAAACTGTTTTTT.

The chain joins TRBV29-1 to TRBJ2-1; no definite D call. V lost 5 bases to trimming and J lost 2 bases, with 13 bases between them. The CDR3 is 14 amino acids. Germline V gene data show CDR1 as SQVTM and CDR2 as ANQGSEA. The CDR3 coding sequence is TGCAGCGTTCTCGAAGGCTTGGCCTACAATGAGCAGTTCTTC. This codes for CSVLEGLAYNEQFF.

The CDR3 is CASSLVPSTIYEQYF. CDR3 nucleotide sequence: TGTGCCAGCAGCTTAGTCCCCAGCACTATCTACGAGCAGTACTTC. The chain joins TRBV11-2 to TRBJ2-7; D not certain. V shed 1 base and J shed 3 bases, with 13 bases lying between them. The CDR3 has 15 amino acids. Germline V gene lookup returns CDR1 SGHAT and CDR2 FQNNGV.

A note on this clone: Other DNA sequences in this sample translate to the same CDR3. This chain connects TRBV2 to TRBJ2-7, with D maybe TRBD2 (5 bases). From germline, CDR1 is SNHLY and CDR2 FYNNEI. This CDR3 spans 11 amino acids. Trimming stripped 6 bases from V and 2 bases from J, with 5 bases between. CDR3 DNA sequence: TGTGCCAGCAGCGGGGCCTACGAGCAGTACTTC. It specifies CASSGAYEQYF.

The J gene is TRBJ1-2, the V gene TRBV5-5; D unclear. From germline, CDR1 is SGHKS and CDR2 YYEKEE (reference sequence). Trimming removed 0 bases from V and 4 bases from J, with 16 bases in between. This CDR3 region has 16 residues. CDR3 residues: CASSLAGSGGPYGYTF. Here the CDR3 DNA reads TGTGCCAGCAGCTTGGCAGGTAGCGGAGGCCCCTATGGCTACACCTTC. Filled out from reference TRBV5-5 and TRBJ1-2, the complete variable domain reads DAGVTQSPTHLIKTRGQQVTLRCSPISGHKSVSWYQQVLGQGPQFIFQYYEKEERGRGNFPDRFSARQFPNYSSELNVNALLLGDSALYLCASSLAGSGGPYGYTFGSGTRLTVV.

The chain links TRBV19 to TRBJ1-5; tentative D call: TRBD1 (5 bases). From germline, CDR1 is LNHDA and CDR2 SQIVND (reference sequence). The V end was cut by 5 bases, the J end by 7 bases, with 12 bases between. The CDR3 has 13 residues. The CDR3 region is CASSWEGRQPQHF. As DNA, the CDR3 is TGTGCCAGTAGTTGGGAGGGGCGACAGCCCCAGCATTTT. Full variable domain (missing parts from reference TRBV19 and TRBJ1-5): DGGITQSPKYLFRKEGQNVTLSCEQNLNHDAMYWYRQDPGQGLRLIYYSQIVNDFQKGDIAEGYSVSREKKESFPLTVTSAQKNPTAFYLCASSWEGRQPQHFGDGTRLSIL.

This clone was found once. The CDR3 nucleotides are TGTGCCGCCGGGCGCAGGGTTACGCAGTATTTT. As protein: CAAGRRVTQYF. The rearrangement uses TRBV28 and TRBJ2-3, with D possibly TRBD1 on 5 matching bases. The germline CDR1 and CDR2 sequences are MDHEN and SYDVKM. V was trimmed by 11 bases and J by 8 bases, leaving 14 bases between them. The CDR3 totals 11 residues.

Details on this clone: This same CDR3 is encoded by further DNA sequences in the sample. This chain joins TRBV7-3 and TRBJ2-3; maybe TRBD2 (7 bases). V lost 5 bases and J 5 bases, leaving 20 bases between the germline ends. The CDR3 consists of 16 residues. CDR1 and CDR2 from the germline V gene are SGHTA and FQGTGA. Here the CDR3 reads CASSPSSGSQGDTQYF. In DNA form, the CDR3 reads TGTGCCAGCAGCCCGTCTAGCGGTTCACAGGGAGATACGCAGTATTTT.

The chain recombines TRBV6-6 with TRBJ2-5; a weak D match, TRBD2 (5 bases). CDR1 is MNHNY and CDR2 is SVGAGI in the germline V gene (reference sequence). Deletions cut 6 bases from V and 3 bases from J, with 17 bases between. The CDR3 has 15 residues. CDR3 nucleotide sequence: TGTGCCAGCAGCCCTGCTCGGAAGAGGGAAGAGACCCAGTACTTC. Amino acid sequence: CASSPARKREETQYF.

This chain uses TRBV6-5 with TRBJ2-7; the D gene is possibly TRBD2 (6 bases). V lost 0 bases, J lost 2 bases, and 14 bases lay in between. Germline lookup yields CDR1 MNHEY and CDR2 SVGAGI. The CDR3 has 16 amino acids. The CDR3, as DNA: TGTGCCAGCAGTTACTCCCAGGCAGGGACTCCCTACGAGCAGTACTTC. It specifies CASSYSQAGTPYEQYF.

The rearrangement joins TRBV7-6 to TRBJ2-2; D unclear. V lost 5 bases, J lost 9 bases, and 7 bases lay in between. CDR1 is SGHVS, CDR2 FNYEAQ, per germline. CDR3 size: 11 residues. CDR3 amino acids: CASSSTRELFF. The CDR3 DNA reads TGTGCCAGCAGCAGTACCCGGGAGCTGTTTTTT. Using reference TRBV7-6 and TRBJ2-2 for the parts outside the CDR3, the full variable domain is GAGVSQSPRYKVTKRGQDVALRCDPISGHVSLYWYRQALGQGPEFLTYFNYEAQQDKSGLPNDRFSAERPEGSISTLTIQRTEQRDSAMYRCASSSTRELFFGEGSRLTVL.

The J gene is TRBJ2-1, the V gene TRBV5-3; 11 nucleotides line up with TRBD2. TRBV5-3 is placed among ORFs of uncertain function. The V gene end was trimmed by 4 bases and the J gene end by 1 base; junction bases not matched to a gene: 10. The CDR3 is 18 amino acids. The CDR3 loop reads CARSPGLAGTGSYNEQFF. For the CDR3, the DNA is TGTGCCAGAAGCCCAGGACTAGCGGGCACCGGATCCTACAATGAGCAGTTCTTC.

The rearrangement joins TRBV19 to TRBJ2-7, with 10 bases aligning to TRBD1. Germline assignment: CDR1 LNHDA and CDR2 SQIVND (reference sequence). With V trimmed by 5 bases and J by 1 base, 2 bases remained unmatched. This CDR3 has 14 residues. The CDR3 sequence: CASSGQGDSYEQYF. DNA for the CDR3: TGTGCCAGTAGTGGACAGGGGGATTCCTACGAGCAGTACTTC.

This chain connects TRBV7-9 to TRBJ2-6; TRBD2 might be the D (5 bases). Germline V gives CDR1 SEHNR, CDR2 FQNEAQ (reference sequence). The V gene lost 5 bases and the J gene lost 2 bases, with 7 bases spanning the gap. The CDR3 is made up of 14 amino acids. This CDR3 is CASSPGTGANVLTF. The DNA of the CDR3 is TGTGCCAGCAGCCCCGGGACTGGGGCCAACGTCCTGACTTTC.